This T cell receptor (beta chain) was recovered during a study of radiation and T cells in renal cell carcinoma. Overall study results and limits: No pretreatment tumor biopsies were available for baseline clonotypes. Top tumor clonotypes rose in blood 2 weeks post-radiation, then contracted.

Trimming removed 3 bases at V and 0 bases at J, with 9 bases between. Germline V gives CDR1 MNHEY, CDR2 SMNVEV (reference sequence). The length of the CDR3 is 15 residues. Time point defined: blood 2 weeks post-SBRT. The treatment was: 15 Gy SBRT to primary tumor, nephrectomy 4 weeks later. Blood was sampled at baseline, 2 weeks and 4 weeks after SBRT. The patient's renal cell carcinoma had clear cell pathology. Remarks on this clone: Its target is unknown.

Sequencing was performed with immunoSEQ multiplex PCR; in TCRdb, only in-frame clones are kept and a portion is missing. The table shows some 120,000 clones, with roughly four fifths occurring only once. The clonotype originates from a woman in her sixties with renal cell carcinoma. The chain has TRBV27 and TRBJ1-5; D is undetermined. The sequencing here drew on blood, taken from a patient whose treatment included radiotherapy and nephrectomy. The CDR3 bases are TGTGCCAGCAGTTTGGTCAAATCTAGCAATCAGCCCCAGCATTTT. Translating it yields CASSLVKSSNQPQHF.